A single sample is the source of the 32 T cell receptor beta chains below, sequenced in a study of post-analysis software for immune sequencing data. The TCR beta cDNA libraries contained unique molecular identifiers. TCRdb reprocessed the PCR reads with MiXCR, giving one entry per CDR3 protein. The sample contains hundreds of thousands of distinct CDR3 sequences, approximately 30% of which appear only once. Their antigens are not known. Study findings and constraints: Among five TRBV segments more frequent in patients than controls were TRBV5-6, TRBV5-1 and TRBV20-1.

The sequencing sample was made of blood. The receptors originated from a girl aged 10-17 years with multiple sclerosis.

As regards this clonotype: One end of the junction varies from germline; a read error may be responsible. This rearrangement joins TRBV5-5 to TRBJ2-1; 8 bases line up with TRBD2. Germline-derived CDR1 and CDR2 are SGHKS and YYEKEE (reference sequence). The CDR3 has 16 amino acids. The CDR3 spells CASSFDGGDSCNEQFF. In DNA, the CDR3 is TGTGCCAGCAGCTTCGACGGGGGGGACTCCTGCAATGAGCAGTTCTTC. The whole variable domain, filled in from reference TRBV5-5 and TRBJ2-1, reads DAGVTQSPTHLIKTRGQQVTLRCSPISGHKSVSWYQQVLGQGPQFIFQYYEKEERGRGNFPDRFSARQFPNYSSELNVNALLLGDSALYLCASSFDGGDSCNEQFFGPGTRLTVL.

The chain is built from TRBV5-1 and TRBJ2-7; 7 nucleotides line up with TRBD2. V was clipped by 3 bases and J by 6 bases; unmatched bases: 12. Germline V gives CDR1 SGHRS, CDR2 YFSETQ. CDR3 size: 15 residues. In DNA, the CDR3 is TGCGCCAGCAGCTCCTTATCGGGAGGATTGGTCGAGCAGTACTTC. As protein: CASSSLSGGLVEQYF.

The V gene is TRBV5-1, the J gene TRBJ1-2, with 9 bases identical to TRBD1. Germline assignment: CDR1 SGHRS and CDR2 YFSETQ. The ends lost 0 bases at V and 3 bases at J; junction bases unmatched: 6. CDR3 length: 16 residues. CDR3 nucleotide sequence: TGCGCCAGCAGCTTGGCGGGACAGGGTTTCGACTATGGCTACACCTTC. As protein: CASSLAGQGFDYGYTF.

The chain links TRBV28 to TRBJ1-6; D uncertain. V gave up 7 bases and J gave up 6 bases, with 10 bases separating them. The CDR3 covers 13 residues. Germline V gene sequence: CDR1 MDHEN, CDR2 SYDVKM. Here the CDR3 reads CASMVLRNSPLHF. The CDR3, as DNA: TGTGCCAGCATGGTCCTTCGTAATTCACCCCTCCACTTT. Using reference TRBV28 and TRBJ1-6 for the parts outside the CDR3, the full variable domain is DVKVTQSSRYLVKRTGEKVFLECVQDMDHENMFWYRQDPGLGLRLIYFSYDVKMKEKGDIPEGYSVSREKKERFSLILESASTNQTSMYLCASMVLRNSPLHFGNGTRLTVT.

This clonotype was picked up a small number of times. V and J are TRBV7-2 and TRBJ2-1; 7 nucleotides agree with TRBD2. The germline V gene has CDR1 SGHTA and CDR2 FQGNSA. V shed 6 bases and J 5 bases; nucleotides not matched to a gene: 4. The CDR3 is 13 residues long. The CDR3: CASRASGHNEQFF. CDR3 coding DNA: TGTGCCAGCAGGGCTAGCGGCCACAATGAGCAGTTCTTC. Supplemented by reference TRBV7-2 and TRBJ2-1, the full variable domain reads GAGVSQSPSNKVTEKGKDVELRCDPISGHTALYWYRQSLGQGLEFLIYFQGNSAPDKSGLPSDRFSAERTGGSVSTLTIQRTQQEDSAVYLCASRASGHNEQFFGPGTRLTVL.

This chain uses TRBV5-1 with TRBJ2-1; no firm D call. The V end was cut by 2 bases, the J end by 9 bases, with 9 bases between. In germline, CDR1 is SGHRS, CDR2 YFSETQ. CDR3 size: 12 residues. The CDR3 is CASSLTSSEQFF. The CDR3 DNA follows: TGCGCCAGCAGCTTAACCTCCAGTGAGCAGTTCTTC. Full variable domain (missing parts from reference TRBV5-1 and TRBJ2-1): KAGVTQTPRYLIKTRGQQVTLSCSPISGHRSVSWYQQTPGQGLQFLFEYFSETQRNKGNFPGRFSGRQFSNSRSEMNVSTLELGDSALYLCASSLTSSEQFFGPGTRLTVL.

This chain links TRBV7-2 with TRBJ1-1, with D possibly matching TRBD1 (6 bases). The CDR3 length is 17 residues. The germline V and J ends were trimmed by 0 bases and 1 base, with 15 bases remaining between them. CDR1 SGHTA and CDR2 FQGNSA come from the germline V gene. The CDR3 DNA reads TGTGCCAGCAGCTTAGCCCCGGGATTGGGGGCGAACACTGAAGCTTTCTTT. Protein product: CASSLAPGLGANTEAFF.

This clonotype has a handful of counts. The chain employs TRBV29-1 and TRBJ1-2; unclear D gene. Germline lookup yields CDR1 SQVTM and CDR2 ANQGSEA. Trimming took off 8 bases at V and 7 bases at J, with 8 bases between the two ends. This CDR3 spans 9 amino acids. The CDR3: CSYDGGYTF. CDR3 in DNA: TGCAGCTATGACGGTGGCTACACCTTC.

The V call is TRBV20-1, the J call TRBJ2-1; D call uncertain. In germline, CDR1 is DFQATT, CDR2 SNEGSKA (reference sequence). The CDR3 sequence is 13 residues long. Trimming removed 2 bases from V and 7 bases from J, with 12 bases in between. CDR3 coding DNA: TGCAGTGCTAGACGGGTGACTTCGAATGAGCAGTTCTTC. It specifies CSARRVTSNEQFF.

CDR3 sequence: CASSSGSYTF. CDR3 nucleotide sequence: TGTGCCAGCAGTTCTGGCAGCTACACCTTC. The V and J genes are TRBV28 and TRBJ1-2; D unclear. The CDR3 totals 10 residues. The V and J ends lost 4 bases and 9 bases respectively, with 6 bases between them. CDR1 is MDHEN, CDR2 SYDVKM, per germline.

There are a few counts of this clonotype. CDR3 bases: TGTGCCAGCACCCGATCGGACACTGAAGCTTTCTTT. Its translation is CASTRSDTEAFF. The chain is built from TRBV11-1 and TRBJ1-1; D ambiguous. The CDR3 length is 12 residues. Germline assignment: CDR1 SGHAT and CDR2 FQDESV (reference sequence). V lost 7 bases and J 3 bases, leaving 9 bases between the germline ends.

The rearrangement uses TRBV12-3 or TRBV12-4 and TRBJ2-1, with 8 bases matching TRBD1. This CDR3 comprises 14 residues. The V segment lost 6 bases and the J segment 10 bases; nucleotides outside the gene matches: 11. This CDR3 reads CASRHGQGADEQFF. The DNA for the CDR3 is TGTGCCAGCAGGCATGGACAGGGCGCCGACGAGCAGTTCTTC.

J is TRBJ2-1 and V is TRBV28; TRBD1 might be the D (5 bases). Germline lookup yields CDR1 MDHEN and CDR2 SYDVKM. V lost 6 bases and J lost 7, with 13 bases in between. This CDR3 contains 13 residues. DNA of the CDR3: TGTGCCAGCAGGTATCAGGGAACTAATGAGCAGTTCTTC. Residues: CASRYQGTNEQFF.

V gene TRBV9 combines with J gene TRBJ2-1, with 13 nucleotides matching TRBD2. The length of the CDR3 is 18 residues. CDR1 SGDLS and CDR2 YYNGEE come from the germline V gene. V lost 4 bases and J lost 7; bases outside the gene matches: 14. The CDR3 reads CASSPRTATSGRYNEQFF. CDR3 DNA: TGTGCCAGCAGCCCCAGGACAGCGACTAGCGGGAGGTATAATGAGCAGTTCTTC.

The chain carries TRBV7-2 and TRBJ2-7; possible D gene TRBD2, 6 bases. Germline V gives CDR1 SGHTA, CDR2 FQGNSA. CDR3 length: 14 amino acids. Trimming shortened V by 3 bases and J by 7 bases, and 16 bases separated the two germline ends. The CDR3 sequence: CASSFGGRWGEQYF. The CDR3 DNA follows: TGTGCCAGCAGCTTTGGGGGGAGGTGGGGTGAGCAGTACTTC.

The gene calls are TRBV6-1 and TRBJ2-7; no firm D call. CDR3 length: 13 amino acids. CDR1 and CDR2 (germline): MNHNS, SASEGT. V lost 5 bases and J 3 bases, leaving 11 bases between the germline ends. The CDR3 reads CASSLEILYEQYF. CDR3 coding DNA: TGTGCCAGCAGTTTAGAGATCCTCTACGAGCAGTACTTC.

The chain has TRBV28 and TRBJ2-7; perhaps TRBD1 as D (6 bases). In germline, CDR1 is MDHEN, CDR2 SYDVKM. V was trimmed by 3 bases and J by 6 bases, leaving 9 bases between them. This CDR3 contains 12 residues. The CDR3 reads CASSFSGVEQYF. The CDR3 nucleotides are TGTGCCAGCAGTTTTTCAGGGGTCGAGCAGTACTTC. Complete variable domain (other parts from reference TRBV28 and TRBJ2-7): DVKVTQSSRYLVKRTGEKVFLECVQDMDHENMFWYRQDPGLGLRLIYFSYDVKMKEKGDIPEGYSVSREKKERFSLILESASTNQTSMYLCASSFSGVEQYFGPGTRLTVT.

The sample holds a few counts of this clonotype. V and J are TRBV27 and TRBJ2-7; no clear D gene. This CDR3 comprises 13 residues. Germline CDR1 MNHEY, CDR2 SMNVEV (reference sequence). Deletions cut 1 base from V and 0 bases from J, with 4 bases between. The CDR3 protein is CASSLYFSYEQYF. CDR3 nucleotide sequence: TGTGCCAGCAGTTTATACTTCTCCTACGAGCAGTACTTC.

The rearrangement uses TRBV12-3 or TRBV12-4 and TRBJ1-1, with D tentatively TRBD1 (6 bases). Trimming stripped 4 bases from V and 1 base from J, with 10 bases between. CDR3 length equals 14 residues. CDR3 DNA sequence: TGTGCCAGCAGTTCGACCAGGGGGAACACTGAAGCTTTCTTT. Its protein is CASSSTRGNTEAFF.

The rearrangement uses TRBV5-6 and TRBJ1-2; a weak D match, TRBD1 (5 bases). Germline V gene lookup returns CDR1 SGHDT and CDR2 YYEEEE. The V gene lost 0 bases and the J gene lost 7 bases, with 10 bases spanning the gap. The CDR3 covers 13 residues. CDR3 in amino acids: CASSLGSGAGYTF. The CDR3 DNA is TGTGCCAGCAGCTTGGGGAGCGGGGCTGGCTACACCTTC.

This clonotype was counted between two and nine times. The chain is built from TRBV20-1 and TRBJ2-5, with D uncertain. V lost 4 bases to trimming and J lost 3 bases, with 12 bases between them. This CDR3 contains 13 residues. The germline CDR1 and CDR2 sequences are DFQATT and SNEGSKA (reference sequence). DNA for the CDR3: TGCAGTGCTAAGCACTTTGGGGAAGAGACCCAGTACTTC. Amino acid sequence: CSAKHFGEETQYF.

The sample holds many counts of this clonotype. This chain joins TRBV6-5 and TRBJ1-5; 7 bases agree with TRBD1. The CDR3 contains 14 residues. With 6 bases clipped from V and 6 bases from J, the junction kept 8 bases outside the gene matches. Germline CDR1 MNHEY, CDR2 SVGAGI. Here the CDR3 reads CASRTNRGSQPQHF. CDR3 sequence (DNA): TGTGCCAGCAGGACAAACAGGGGATCTCAGCCCCAGCATTTT.

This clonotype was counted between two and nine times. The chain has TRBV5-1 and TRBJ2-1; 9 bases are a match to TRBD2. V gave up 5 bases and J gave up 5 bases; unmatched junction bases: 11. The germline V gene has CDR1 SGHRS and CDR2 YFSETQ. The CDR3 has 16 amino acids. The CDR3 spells CASRPSGGILNNEQFF. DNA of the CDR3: TGCGCCAGCAGACCCAGCGGGGGGATACTTAACAATGAGCAGTTCTTC.

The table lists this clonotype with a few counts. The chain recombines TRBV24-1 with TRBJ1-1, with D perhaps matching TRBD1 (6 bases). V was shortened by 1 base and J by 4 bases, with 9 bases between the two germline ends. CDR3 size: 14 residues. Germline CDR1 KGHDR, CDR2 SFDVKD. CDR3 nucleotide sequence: TGTGCCACCAGTGATTTTGGGGGCCTCACTGAAGCTTTCTTT. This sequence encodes CATSDFGGLTEAFF.

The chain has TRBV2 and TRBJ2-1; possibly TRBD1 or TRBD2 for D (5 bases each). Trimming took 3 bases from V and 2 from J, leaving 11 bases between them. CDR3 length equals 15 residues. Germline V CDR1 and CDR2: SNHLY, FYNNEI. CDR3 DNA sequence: TGTGCCAGCAGTGATCAGGGAGTCCCCTACAATGAGCAGTTCTTC. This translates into CASSDQGVPYNEQFF. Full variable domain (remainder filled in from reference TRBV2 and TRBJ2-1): EPEVTQTPSHQVTQMGQEVILRCVPISNHLYFYWYRQILGQKVEFLVSFYNNEISEKSEIFDDQFSVERPDGSNFTLKIRSTKLEDSAMYFCASSDQGVPYNEQFFGPGTRLTVL.

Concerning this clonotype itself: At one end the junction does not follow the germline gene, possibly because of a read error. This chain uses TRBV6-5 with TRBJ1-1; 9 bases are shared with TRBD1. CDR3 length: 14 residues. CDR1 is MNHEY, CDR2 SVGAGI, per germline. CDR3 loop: CASRGTGRGTGAFF. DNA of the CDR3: TGTGCCAGCAGAGGGACAGGGCGGGGCACTGGAGCTTTCTTT.

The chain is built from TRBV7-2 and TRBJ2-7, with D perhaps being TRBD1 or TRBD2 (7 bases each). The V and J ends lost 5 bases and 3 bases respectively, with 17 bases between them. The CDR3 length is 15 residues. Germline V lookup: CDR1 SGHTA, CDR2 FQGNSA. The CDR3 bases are TGTGCCAGCAGCACGAGGGGGAGGGGGCTCTACGAGCAGTACTTC. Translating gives CASSTRGRGLYEQYF.

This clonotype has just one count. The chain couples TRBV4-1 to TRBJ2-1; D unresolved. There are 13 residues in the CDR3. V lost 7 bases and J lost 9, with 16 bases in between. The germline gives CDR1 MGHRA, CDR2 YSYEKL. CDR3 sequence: CASTSNPGGEQFF. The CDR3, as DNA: TGCGCCAGCACCTCCAATCCGGGTGGTGAGCAGTTCTTC.

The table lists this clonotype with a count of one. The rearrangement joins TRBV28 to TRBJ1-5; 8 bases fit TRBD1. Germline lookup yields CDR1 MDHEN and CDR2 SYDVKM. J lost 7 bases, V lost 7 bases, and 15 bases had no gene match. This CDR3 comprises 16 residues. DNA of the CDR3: TGTGCCAGCATCGTAGGGGCAGGGGGCCTGGGGCAGCCCCAGCATTTT. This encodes CASIVGAGGLGQPQHF.

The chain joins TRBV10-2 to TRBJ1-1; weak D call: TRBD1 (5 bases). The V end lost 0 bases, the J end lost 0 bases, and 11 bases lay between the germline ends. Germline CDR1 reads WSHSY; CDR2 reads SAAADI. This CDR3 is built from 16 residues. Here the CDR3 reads CASSESWGGLNTEAFF. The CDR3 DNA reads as TGCGCCAGCAGTGAGTCCTGGGGCGGCTTGAACACTGAAGCTTTCTTT.

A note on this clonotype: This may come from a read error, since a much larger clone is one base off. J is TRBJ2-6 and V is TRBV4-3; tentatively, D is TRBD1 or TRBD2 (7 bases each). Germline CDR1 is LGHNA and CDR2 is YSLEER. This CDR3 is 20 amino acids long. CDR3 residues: CASSQVRGGPLAFGVNVLTF. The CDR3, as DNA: TGCGCCAGCAGCCAAGTCAGGGGGGGACCGCTAGCCTTTGGGGTCAACGTCCTGACTTTC.

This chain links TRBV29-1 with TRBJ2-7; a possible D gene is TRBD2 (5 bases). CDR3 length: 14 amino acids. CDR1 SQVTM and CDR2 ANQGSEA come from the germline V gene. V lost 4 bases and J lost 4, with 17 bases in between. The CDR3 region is CSVGSIAGGYEQYF. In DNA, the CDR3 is TGCAGCGTTGGATCAATTGCGGGCGGGTACGAGCAGTACTTC.